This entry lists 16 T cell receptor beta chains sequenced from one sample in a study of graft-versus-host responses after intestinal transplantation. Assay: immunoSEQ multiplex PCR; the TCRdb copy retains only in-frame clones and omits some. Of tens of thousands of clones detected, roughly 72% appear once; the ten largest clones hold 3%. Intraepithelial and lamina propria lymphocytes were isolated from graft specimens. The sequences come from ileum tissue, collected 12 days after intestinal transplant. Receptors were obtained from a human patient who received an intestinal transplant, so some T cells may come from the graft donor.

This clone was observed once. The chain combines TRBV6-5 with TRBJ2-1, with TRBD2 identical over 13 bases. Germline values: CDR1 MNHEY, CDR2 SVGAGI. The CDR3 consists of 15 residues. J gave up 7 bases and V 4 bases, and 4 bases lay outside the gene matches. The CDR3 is CASSWTSGSINEQFF. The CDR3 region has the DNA TGTGCCAGCAGTTGGACTAGCGGGAGTATTAATGAGCAGTTCTTC.

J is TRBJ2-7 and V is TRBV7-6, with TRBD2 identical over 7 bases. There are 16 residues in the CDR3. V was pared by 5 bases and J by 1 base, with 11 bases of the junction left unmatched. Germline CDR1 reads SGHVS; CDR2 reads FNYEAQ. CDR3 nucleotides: TGTGCCAGCAGCCACCAATTGGGCGGGGGATCCTACGAGCAGTACTTC. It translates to CASSHQLGGGSYEQYF.

The CDR3 region has the DNA TGTGCCAGCAGCTTGTTACCTCAGGAGACCCAGTACTTC. Its protein product is CASSLLPQETQYF. This rearrangement joins TRBV5-6 to TRBJ2-5; D is unclear. Germline lookup yields CDR1 SGHDT and CDR2 YYEEEE. The CDR3 is 13 amino acids. Trimming took off 1 base at V and 5 bases at J, with 9 bases between the two ends.

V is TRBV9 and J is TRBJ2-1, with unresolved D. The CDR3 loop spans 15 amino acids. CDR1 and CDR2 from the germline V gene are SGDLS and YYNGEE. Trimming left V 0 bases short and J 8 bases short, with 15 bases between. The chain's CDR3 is CASSVASARSYEQFF. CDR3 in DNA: TGTGCCAGCAGCGTAGCTTCGGCCCGTAGCTATGAGCAGTTCTTC.

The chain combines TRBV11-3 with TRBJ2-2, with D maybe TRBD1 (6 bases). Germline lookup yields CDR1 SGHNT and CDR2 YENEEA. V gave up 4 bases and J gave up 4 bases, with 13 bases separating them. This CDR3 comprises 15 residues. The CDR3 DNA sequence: TGTGCCAGCAGCTCCTACAGGGAGAGCACCGGGGAGCTGTTTTTT. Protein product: CASSSYRESTGELFF.

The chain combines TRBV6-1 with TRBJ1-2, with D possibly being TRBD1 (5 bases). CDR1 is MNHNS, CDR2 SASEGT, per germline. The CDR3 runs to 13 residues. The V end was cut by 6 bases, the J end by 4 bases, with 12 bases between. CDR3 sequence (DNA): TGTGCCAGCAGCAACGTCCAGGGCTATGGCTACACCTTC. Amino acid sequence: CASSNVQGYGYTF.

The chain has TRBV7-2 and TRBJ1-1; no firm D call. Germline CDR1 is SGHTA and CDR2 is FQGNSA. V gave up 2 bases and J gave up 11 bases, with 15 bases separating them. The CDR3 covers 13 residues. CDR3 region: CASSLMAWAMAFF. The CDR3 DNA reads TGTGCCAGCAGCTTAATGGCCTGGGCCATGGCTTTCTTT.

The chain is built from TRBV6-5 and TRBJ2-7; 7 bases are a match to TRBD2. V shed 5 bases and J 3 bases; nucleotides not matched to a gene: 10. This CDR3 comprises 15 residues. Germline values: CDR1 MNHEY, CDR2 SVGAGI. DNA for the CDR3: TGTGCCAGCAGTGGGATTACAGCGGGATACTACGAGCAGTACTTC. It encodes CASSGITAGYYEQYF.

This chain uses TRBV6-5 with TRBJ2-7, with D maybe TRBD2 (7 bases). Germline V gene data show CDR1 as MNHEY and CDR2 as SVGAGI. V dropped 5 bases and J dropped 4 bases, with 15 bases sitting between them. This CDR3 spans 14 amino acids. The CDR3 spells CASSEGGALYEQYF. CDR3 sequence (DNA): TGTGCCAGCAGTGAAGGGGGGGCTCTTTACGAGCAGTACTTC.

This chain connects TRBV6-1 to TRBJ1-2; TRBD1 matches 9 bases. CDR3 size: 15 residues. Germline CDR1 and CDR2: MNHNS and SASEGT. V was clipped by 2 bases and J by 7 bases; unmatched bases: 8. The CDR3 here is CASSEWDRASFGYTF. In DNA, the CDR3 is TGTGCCAGCAGTGAATGGGACAGGGCGTCCTTTGGCTACACCTTC.

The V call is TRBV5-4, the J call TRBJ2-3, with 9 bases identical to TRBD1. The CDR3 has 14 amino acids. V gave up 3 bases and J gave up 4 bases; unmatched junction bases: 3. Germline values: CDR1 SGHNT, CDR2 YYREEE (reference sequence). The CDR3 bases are TGTGCCAGCAGCTGGACAGGGGAGGCAGATACGCAGTATTTT. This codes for CASSWTGEADTQYF.

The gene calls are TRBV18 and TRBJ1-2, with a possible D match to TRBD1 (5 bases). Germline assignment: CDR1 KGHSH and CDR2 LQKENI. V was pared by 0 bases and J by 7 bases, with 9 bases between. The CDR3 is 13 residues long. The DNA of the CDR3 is TGTGCCAGCTCACCACCTGGGGCCCGTGGCTACACCTTC. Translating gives CASSPPGARGYTF.

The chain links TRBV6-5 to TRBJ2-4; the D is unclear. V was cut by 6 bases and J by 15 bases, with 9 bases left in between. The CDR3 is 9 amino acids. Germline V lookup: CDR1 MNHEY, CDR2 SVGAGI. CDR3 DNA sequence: TGTGCCAGCAGCCTACCGTGGTACTTC. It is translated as CASSLPWYF.

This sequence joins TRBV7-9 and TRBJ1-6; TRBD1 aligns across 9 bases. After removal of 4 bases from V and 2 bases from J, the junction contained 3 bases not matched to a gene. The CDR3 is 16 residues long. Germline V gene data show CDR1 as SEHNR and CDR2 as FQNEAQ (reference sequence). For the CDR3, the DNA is TGTGCCAGCAGCTCGACAGGGGGAGCCTATAATTCACCCCTCCACTTT. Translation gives CASSSTGGAYNSPLHF.

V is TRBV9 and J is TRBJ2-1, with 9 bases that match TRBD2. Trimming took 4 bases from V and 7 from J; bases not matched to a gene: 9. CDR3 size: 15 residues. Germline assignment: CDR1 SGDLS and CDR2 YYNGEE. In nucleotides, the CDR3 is TGTGCCAGCAGCCCCGGAGGAAGCGGGGGGAATGAGCAGTTCTTC. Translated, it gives CASSPGGSGGNEQFF.

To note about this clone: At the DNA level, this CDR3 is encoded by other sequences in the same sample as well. In DNA, the CDR3 is TGTGCCAGCAGCCCGGCAAGGCAGGCTTTGGCGGAGACCCAGTACTTC. This encodes CASSPARQALAETQYF. The chain carries TRBV9 and TRBJ2-5; D unresolved. In germline, CDR1 is SGDLS, CDR2 YYNGEE. The CDR3 spans 16 residues. The ends were cut back, 4 bases at V and 5 bases at J, with 21 bases in the middle.